The TCR beta chain under discussion was sequenced for a study of blood T cell repertoires in COVID-19. J gave up 4 bases and V 6 bases, and 10 bases lay outside the gene matches. Germline values: CDR1 SGHAT, CDR2 FQNNGV. The CDR3 has 16 amino acids. The protocol was immunoSEQ multiplex PCR, while the TCRdb copy is restricted to in-frame clones and leaves out a portion. The sample shows about 140,000 clones, 86% of them seen only once. The TCR originated in a man between 50 and 59 years old who had recovered from COVID-19. Input material: PBMCs or T cells enriched from blood (not recorded which). The chain carries TRBV11-2 and TRBJ2-1, with 9 bases that match TRBD2. CDR3 bases: TGTGCCAGCAGATTCGGGCGGGGGGGATCATACAATGAGCAGTTCTTC. This codes for CASRFGRGGSYNEQFF.